The text below deals with one TCR beta chain. In the authors' methods: Reference gene primer amplification gave estimated nucleated cell counts. Here immunoSEQ multiplex PCR was the method, and the copy in TCRdb shows in-frame clones only, minus some. D and trimming were read from the DNA, whereas the V and J calls and clone size are those reported in that table. The sample includes about 190,000 clones, 75% to 80% of them seen just once. The CDR3 consists of 20 residues. V was pared by 2 bases and J by 2 bases, with 15 bases of the junction left unmatched. CDR1 and CDR2 from the germline V gene are LNHDA and SQIVND (reference sequence). The data derive from a study of blood T cell repertoires in COVID-19. Study-level background: PBMCs, B-cell-depleted T cells, or T cells were the source of the cDNA or gDNA that made up the material.

The gene calls are TRBV19 and TRBJ2-5, with 12 nucleotides matching TRBD1. The sample comprised peripheral blood. The TCR was taken from a woman between 70 and 85 years old with acute or convalescent COVID-19. The CDR3 nucleotides read TGTGCCAGTAGTATACGTTCAGGGGACAGGGGGCGATCCCCTCAAGAGACCCAGTACTTC. The encoded protein is CASSIRSGDRGRSPQETQYF.